The 14 T cell receptor beta chains in this list originate from one sample, sequenced in a study of T cell responses to AZD1222 COVID-19 vaccine. The data were produced by immunoSEQ multiplex PCR, yet TCRdb's version contains in-frame clones alone and is incomplete. This sample has 150,000 to 200,000 clones, with about 90% found just once. The sequences come from peripheral blood, collected on day 0 of AZD1222 vaccination. The receptors stem from an adult in good health.

V is TRBV6-5 and J is TRBJ1-1, with D perhaps TRBD1 (6 bases). The CDR3 has 10 amino acids. Per the germline V gene, CDR1 is MNHEY and CDR2 is SVGAGI. The V end lost 9 bases, the J end lost 7 bases, and 9 bases lay between the germline ends. CDR3 sequence reads: CASGQFEAFF. CDR3 bases: TGTGCCAGTGGACAGTTTGAAGCTTTCTTT.

The chain recombines TRBV10-1 with TRBJ1-5, with 9 bases that match TRBD1. The V and J ends lost 9 bases and 6 bases, in that order; junction bases with no gene match: 12. The CDR3 length is 15 residues. Germline V gene sequence: CDR1 WNHNN, CDR2 SYGVQD (reference sequence). The CDR3 reads CASPGTGRWGQPQHF. The CDR3 DNA follows: TGCGCCAGTCCCGGGACAGGGAGGTGGGGTCAGCCCCAGCATTTT.

The chain has TRBV7-9 and TRBJ2-2; 10 bases align to TRBD2. The CDR3 has 17 amino acids. V lost 2 bases to trimming and J lost 3 bases; unmatched junction nucleotides: 6. Germline-derived CDR1 and CDR2 are SEHNR and FQNEAQ (reference sequence). In nucleotides, the CDR3 is TGTGCCAGCAGCTTACTTCCTAGCGGGAGAGACACCGGGGAGCTGTTTTTT. Translating it yields CASSLLPSGRDTGELFF.

This clone was observed a few times. In DNA form, the CDR3 reads TGTGCCAGCAGTGAAGTCCCCGGCCAGCCCCAGCATTTT. Its translation: CASSEVPGQPQHF. The chain recombines TRBV2 with TRBJ1-5; D is ambiguous. The CDR3 extends over 13 amino acids. Trimming removed 1 base at V and 7 bases at J, with 8 bases between. CDR1 is SNHLY and CDR2 is FYNNEI in the germline V gene.

This rearrangement joins TRBV4-3 to TRBJ1-1, with D possibly matching TRBD1 (5 bases). Trimming took off 3 bases at V and 4 bases at J, with 6 bases between the two ends. The CDR3 spans 12 residues. The germline V gene encodes CDR1 LGHNA and CDR2 YSLEER. CDR3 DNA: TGCGCCAGCAGCCAGGGGCTCACTGAAGCTTTCTTT. Translating it yields CASSQGLTEAFF.

V is TRBV4-1 and J is TRBJ1-3; D gene uncertain. Germline V gene lookup returns CDR1 MGHRA and CDR2 YSYEKL. The CDR3 loop spans 16 amino acids. Trimming removed 1 base from V and 1 base from J, with 11 bases in between. The CDR3 spells CASSQVTGGSGNTIYF. The DNA of the CDR3 is TGCGCCAGCAGCCAAGTTACGGGTGGATCTGGAAACACCATATATTTT.

This rearrangement joins TRBV30 to TRBJ1-2; a possible D gene is TRBD1 (6 bases). Looked up from germline, CDR1 is GTSNPN and CDR2 is SVGIG (reference sequence). The ends were cut back, 2 bases at V and 6 bases at J, with 19 bases in the middle. This CDR3 region has 15 residues. The CDR3 sequence is CAWSLSRGADNGYTF. The CDR3 bases are TGTGCCTGGAGTTTGTCTAGGGGGGCAGACAATGGCTACACCTTC.

The count of this clone is one. This chain joins TRBV28 and TRBJ2-7, with TRBD1 identical over 9 bases. V dropped 2 bases and J dropped 7; count of bases not matched to a gene: 9. CDR1 MDHEN and CDR2 SYDVKM come from the germline V gene. The CDR3 contains 15 residues. Here the CDR3 DNA reads TGTGCCAGCAGTTTACGGGACAGGGTTCTGGGGGAGCAGTACTTC. It codes for CASSLRDRVLGEQYF.

This rearrangement joins TRBV3-1 (or the pseudogene TRBV3-2) to TRBJ1-1; no reliable D call. Trimming took off 3 bases at V and 1 base at J, with 6 bases between the two ends. Looked up from germline, CDR1 is LGHDT and CDR2 is YNNKEL (reference sequence). The CDR3 spans 13 residues. CDR3 DNA: TGTGCCAGCAGCCAGGGCTCGAACACTGAAGCTTTCTTT. Amino acids: CASSQGSNTEAFF.

V is TRBV5-4 and J is TRBJ2-7; 7 positions agree with TRBD2. In germline, CDR1 is SGHNT, CDR2 YYREEE (reference sequence). The CDR3 length is 13 residues. V trimming: 5 bases; J trimming: 4 bases; junction bases outside the gene matches: 6. This chain's CDR3 is CASRGGTEYEQYF. CDR3 nucleotide sequence: TGTGCCAGCAGGGGGGGGACGGAGTACGAGCAGTACTTC.

This clone showed up just once. The chain combines TRBV11-2 with TRBJ2-3, with D perhaps matching TRBD1 (5 bases). CDR1 and CDR2 (germline): SGHAT, FQNNGV. Trimming removed 0 bases from V and 2 bases from J, with 18 bases in between. This CDR3 region has 18 residues. The CDR3 protein is CASSLEPFSVTDTDTQYF. The CDR3 coding sequence is TGTGCCAGCAGCTTAGAGCCTTTCTCCGTGACAGACACAGATACGCAGTATTTT.

This clone showed up just once. The chain employs TRBV20-1 and TRBJ2-7; unclear D gene. V shed 5 bases and J shed 0 bases, with 5 bases lying between them. CDR1 is DFQATT and CDR2 is SNEGSKA in the germline V gene (reference sequence). This CDR3 has 11 amino acids. This CDR3 is CSAPSSYEQYF. CDR3 nucleotides: TGCAGTGCTCCCTCCTCCTACGAGCAGTACTTC.

The CDR3 region is CASSAGIGQYF. The CDR3 nucleotides are TGTGCCAGCAGTGCGGGAATTGGGCAGTACTTC. This chain joins TRBV6-2 or TRBV6-3 and TRBJ2-7; the D gene is possibly TRBD2 (6 bases). V gave up 5 bases and J gave up 9 bases, with 11 bases separating them. Germline assignment: CDR1 MNHEY and CDR2 SVGEGT. CDR3 size: 11 residues.

This sequence joins TRBV5-4 and TRBJ2-2; 7 bases are shared with TRBD2. Per the germline V gene, CDR1 is SGHNT and CDR2 is YYREEE (reference sequence). This CDR3 is 16 amino acids long. V shed 3 bases, J shed 4 bases, and the junction held 9 bases outside the gene matches. The CDR3 DNA reads as TGTGCCAGCAGCTCGCGCGGGAGTGGTTTCACCGGGGAGCTGTTTTTT. Its protein is CASSSRGSGFTGELFF. Drawing the rest from reference TRBV5-4 and TRBJ2-2, the complete variable domain is ETGVTQSPTHLIKTRGQQVTLRCSSQSGHNTVSWYQQALGQGPQFIFQYYREEENGRGNFPPRFSGLQFPNYSSELNVNALELDDSALYLCASSSRGSGFTGELFFGEGSRLTVL.